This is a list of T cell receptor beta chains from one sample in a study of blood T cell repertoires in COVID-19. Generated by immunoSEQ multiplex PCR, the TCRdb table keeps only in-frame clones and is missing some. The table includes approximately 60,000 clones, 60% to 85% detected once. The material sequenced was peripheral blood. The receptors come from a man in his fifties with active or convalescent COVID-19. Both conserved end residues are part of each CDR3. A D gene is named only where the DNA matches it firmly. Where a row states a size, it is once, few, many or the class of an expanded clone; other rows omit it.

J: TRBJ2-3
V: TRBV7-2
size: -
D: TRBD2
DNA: TGTGCCAGCAGCGCGTCGTTTAGCGGGAGGGGCACAGATACGCAGTATTTT
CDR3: CASSASFSGRGTDTQYF

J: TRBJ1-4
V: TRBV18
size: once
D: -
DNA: TGTGCCAGCTCACCACGAGGGGAGGGAACTAATGAAAAACTGTTTTTT
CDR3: CASSPRGEGTNEKLFF

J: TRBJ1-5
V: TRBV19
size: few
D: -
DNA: TGTGCCAGTAGTCGTGACAGGAATCAGCCCCAGCATTTT
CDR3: CASSRDRNQPQHF

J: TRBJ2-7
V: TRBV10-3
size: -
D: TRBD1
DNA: TGTGCCATCAACCTGGACAGGGGCCTGGACGAGCAGTACTTC
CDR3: CAINLDRGLDEQYF

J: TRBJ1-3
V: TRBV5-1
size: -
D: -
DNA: TGCGCCAGCAGCCTCCTCGGGGGGCAAGGAAACACCATATATTTT
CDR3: CASSLLGGQGNTIYF

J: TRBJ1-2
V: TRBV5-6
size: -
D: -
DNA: TGTGCCAGCAGCCGGGAGGGGGGAACATATGGCTACACCTTC
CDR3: CASSREGGTYGYTF

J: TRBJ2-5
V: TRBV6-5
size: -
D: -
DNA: TGTGCCAGCACCGCCGCGGGGGAGACCCAGTACTTC
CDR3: CASTAAGETQYF

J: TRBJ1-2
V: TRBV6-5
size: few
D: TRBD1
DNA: TGTGCCAGCGCCGTACAGGGGGCGGGTGGCTACACCTTC
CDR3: CASAVQGAGGYTF

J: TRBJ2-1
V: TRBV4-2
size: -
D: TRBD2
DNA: TGTGCCAGCAGCCAAAGGTCGGGGGGGCCCAATGAGCAGTTCTTC
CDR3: CASSQRSGGPNEQFF

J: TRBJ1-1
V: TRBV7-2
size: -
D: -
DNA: TGTGCCAGCAGCTTAGTCCCAGGGATGGCTGAAGCTTTCTTT
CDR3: CASSLVPGMAEAFF

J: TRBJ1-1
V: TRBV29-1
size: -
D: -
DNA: TGCAGCGTTCTCGGAGGCCTCGGAAAACCTTCCATGAACACTGAAGCTTTCTTT
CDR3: CSVLGGLGKPSMNTEAFF

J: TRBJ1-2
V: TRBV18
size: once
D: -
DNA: TGTGCCAGCTCACCCCAGGGTGGGTATGGCTACACCTTC
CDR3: CASSPQGGYGYTF

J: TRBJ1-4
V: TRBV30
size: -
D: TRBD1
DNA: TGTGCCTGGAGTGGCCACAGGGGGGGGGATGAAAAACTGTTTTTT
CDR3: CAWSGHRGGDEKLFF

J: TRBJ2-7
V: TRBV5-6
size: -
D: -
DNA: TGTGCCAGCAGCTCCAGACATCTTTACGAGCAGTACTTC
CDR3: CASSSRHLYEQYF

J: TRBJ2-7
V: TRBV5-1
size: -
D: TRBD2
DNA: TGCGCCAGCAGCCCCGGGGGGTCCAGCATAGCCTACGAGCAGTACTTC
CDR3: CASSPGGSSIAYEQYF

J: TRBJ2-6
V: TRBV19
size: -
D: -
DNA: TGTGCCAGTAGTCCGAGTGGGGCCAACGTCCTGACTTTC
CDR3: CASSPSGANVLTF

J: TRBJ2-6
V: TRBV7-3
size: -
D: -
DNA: TGTGCCAGCAGCCCAGGGGGGTCTGCCGGCGCCAACGTCCTGACTTTC
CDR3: CASSPGGSAGANVLTF

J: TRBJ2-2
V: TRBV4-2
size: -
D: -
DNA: TGTGCCAGCAGCCAAGAGCGAACAGCCGGGGAGCTGTTTTTT
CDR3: CASSQERTAGELFF

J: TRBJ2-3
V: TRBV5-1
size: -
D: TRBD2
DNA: TGCGCCAGCAGCCTTCGGACTAGCGGGGGGGGCACAGATACGCAGTATTTT
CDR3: CASSLRTSGGGTDTQYF

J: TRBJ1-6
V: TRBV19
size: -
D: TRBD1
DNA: TGTGCCAGTAGGGACAGGGGATCCTATAATTCACCCCTCCACTTT
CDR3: CASRDRGSYNSPLHF

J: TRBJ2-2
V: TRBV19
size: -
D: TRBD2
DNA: TGTGCCAGTAGAAAAGCGGGGGGCACCACCGGGGAGCTGTTTTTT
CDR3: CASRKAGGTTGELFF

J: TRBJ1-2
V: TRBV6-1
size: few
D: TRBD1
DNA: TGTGCCAGCAGTGAGGACAGGCGAGGCTACACCTTC
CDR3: CASSEDRRGYTF

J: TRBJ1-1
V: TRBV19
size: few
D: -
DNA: TGTGCCAGTAGCTACACCTCAGGGATCACTGAAGCTTTCTTT
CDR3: CASSYTSGITEAFF

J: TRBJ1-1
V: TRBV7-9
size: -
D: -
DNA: TGTGCCAGCAGCTTAGCGGCCAGGCCCGAAGCTTTCTTT
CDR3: CASSLAARPEAFF

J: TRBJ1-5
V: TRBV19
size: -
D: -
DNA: TGTGCCAGTAGTATTGACAGGAAAAATCAGCCCCAGCATTTT
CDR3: CASSIDRKNQPQHF

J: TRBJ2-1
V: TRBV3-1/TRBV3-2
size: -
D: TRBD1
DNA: TGTGCCAGCAGTCCGGGACAGGGACCTTACAATGAGCAGTTCTTC
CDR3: CASSPGQGPYNEQFF

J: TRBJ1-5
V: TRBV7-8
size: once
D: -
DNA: TGTGCCAGCAGCCGATATAGCAATCAGCCCCAGCATTTT
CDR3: CASSRYSNQPQHF

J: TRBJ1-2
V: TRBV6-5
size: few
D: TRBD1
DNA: TGTGCCAGCAGAGAGACAGGGACTTATGGCTACACCTTC
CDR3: CASRETGTYGYTF

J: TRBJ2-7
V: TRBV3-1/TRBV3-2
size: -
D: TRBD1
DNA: TGTGCCAGCAGCCAATTAGGGACAGCCTACGAGCAGTACTTC
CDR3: CASSQLGTAYEQYF

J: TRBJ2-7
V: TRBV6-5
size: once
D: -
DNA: TGTGCCAGCAGAGGAACCGGGACTGGATCCTACGAGCAGTACTTC
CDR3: CASRGTGTGSYEQYF

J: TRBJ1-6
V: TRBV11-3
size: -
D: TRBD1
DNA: TGTGCCAGCAGCCAGGGGGTGGCCGGACTCCTCCACTTT
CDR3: CASSQGVAGLLHF

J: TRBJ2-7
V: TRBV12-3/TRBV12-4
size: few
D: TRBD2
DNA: TGTGCCAGCAGTTTAGCGGGAGGGTACGAGCAGTACTTC
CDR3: CASSLAGGYEQYF

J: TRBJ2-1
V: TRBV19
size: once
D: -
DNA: TGTGCCAGTAGTATCGACTTCAATGAGCAGTTCTTC
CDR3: CASSIDFNEQFF

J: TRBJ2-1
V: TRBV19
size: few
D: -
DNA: TGTGCCAGTACCCCAGGGGCGGGCTCCTACAATGAGCAGTTCTTC
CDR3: CASTPGAGSYNEQFF

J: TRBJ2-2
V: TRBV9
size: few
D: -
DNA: TGTGCCAGCAGCGTTGAAGAGGTTCGGGCCGGGGAGCTGTTTTTT
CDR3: CASSVEEVRAGELFF

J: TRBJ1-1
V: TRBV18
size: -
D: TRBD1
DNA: TGTGCCAGCTCACCATTACAGGGGGCAAACACTGAAGCTTTCTTT
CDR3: CASSPLQGANTEAFF